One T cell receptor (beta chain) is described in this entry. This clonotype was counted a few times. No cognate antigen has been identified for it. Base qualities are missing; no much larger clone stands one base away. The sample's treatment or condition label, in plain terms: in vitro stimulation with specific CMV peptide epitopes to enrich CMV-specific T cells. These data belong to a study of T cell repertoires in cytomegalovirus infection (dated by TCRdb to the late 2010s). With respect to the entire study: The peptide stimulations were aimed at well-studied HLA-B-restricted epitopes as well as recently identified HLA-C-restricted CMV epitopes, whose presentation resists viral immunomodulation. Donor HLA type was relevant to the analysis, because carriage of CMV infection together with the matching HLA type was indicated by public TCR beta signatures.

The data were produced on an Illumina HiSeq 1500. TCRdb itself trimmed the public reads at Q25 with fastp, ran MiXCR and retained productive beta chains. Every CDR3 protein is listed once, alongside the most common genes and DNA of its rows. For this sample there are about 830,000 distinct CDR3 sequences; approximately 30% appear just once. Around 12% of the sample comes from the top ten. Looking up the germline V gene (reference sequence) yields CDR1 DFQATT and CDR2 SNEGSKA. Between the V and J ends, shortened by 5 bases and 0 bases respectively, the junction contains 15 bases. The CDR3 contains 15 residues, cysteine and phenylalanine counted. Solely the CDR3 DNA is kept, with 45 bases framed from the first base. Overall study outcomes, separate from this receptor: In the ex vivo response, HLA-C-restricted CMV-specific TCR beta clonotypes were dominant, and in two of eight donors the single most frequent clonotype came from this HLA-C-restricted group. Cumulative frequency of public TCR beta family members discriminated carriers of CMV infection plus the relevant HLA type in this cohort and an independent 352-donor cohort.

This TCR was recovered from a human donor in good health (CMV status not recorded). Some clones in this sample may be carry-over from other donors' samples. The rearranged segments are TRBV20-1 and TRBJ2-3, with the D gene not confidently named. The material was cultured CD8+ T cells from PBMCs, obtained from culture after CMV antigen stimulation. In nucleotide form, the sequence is TGCAGTGCTCCTATGAACAGTCTTAGCACAGATACGCAGTATTTT. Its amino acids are CSAPMNSLSTDTQYF.